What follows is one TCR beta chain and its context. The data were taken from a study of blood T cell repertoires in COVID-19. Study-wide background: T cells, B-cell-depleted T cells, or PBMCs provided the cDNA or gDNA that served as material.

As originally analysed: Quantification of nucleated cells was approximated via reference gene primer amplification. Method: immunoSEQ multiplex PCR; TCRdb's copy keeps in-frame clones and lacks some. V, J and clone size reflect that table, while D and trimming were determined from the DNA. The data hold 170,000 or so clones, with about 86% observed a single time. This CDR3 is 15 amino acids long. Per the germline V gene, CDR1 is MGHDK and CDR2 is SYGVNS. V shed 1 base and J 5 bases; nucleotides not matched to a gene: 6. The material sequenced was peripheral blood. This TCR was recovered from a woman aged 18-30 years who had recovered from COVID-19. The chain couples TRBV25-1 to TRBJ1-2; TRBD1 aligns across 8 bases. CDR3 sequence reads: CASSELQGGRYGYTF. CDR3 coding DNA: TGTGCCAGCAGTGAATTACAGGGGGGTCGGTATGGCTACACCTTC.